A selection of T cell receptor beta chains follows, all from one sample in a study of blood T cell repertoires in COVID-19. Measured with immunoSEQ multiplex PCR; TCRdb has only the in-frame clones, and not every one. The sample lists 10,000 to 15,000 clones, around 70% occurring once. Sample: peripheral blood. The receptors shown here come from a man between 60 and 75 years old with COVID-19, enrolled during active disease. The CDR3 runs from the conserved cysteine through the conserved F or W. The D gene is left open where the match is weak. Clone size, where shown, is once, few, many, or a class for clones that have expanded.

CDR3nt: TGTGCCAGCAGCCCCCTCTTCCGGGGGGGCGAGGAGACCCAGTACTTC; CDR3aa: CASSPLFRGGEETQYF; d_gene: TRBD2; v_gene: TRBV13; abundance: .; j_gene: TRBJ2-5
CDR3nt: TGTGCCAGCAGCAAGACTAGCCACGGGTATTCACCCCTCCACTTT; CDR3aa: CASSKTSHGYSPLHF; d_gene: .; v_gene: TRBV11-3; abundance: .; j_gene: TRBJ1-6
CDR3nt: TGTGCCAGCAGCGTAGTCGAGCTGGACAGGGTAAATGGCTACACCTTC; CDR3aa: CASSVVELDRVNGYTF; d_gene: TRBD1; v_gene: TRBV9; abundance: .; j_gene: TRBJ1-2
CDR3nt: TGCAGTGCTAGTGGGCAGGGGGCTATACAGCCCCAGCATTTT; CDR3aa: CSASGQGAIQPQHF; d_gene: TRBD1; v_gene: TRBV20-1; abundance: .; j_gene: TRBJ1-5
CDR3nt: TGTGCCAGCAGCTATAAGAACAGGGAAGCTAACTATGGCTACACCTTC; CDR3aa: CASSYKNREANYGYTF; d_gene: .; v_gene: TRBV7-9; abundance: once; j_gene: TRBJ1-2
CDR3nt: TGTGCCAGCAGCCCCCGGGAGGATAGCAATCAGCCCCAGCATTTT; CDR3aa: CASSPREDSNQPQHF; d_gene: .; v_gene: TRBV9; abundance: .; j_gene: TRBJ1-5
CDR3nt: TGTGCCAGCAGCCAAGAGCCCCTCGCCGGCGGGGGGGCCTTGGGACAAGAGACCCAGTACTTC; CDR3aa: CASSQEPLAGGGALGQETQYF; d_gene: TRBD2; v_gene: TRBV4-2; abundance: .; j_gene: TRBJ2-5
CDR3nt: TGTGCCACCAGTGATACCGGGACAGGGGTTGAGTATGAGCAGTTCTTC; CDR3aa: CATSDTGTGVEYEQFF; d_gene: TRBD1; v_gene: TRBV24-1; abundance: .; j_gene: TRBJ2-1
CDR3nt: TGTGCCAGCAGCCCGCTTCCAGGGGCGCTTAATTCACCCCTCCACTTT; CDR3aa: CASSPLPGALNSPLHF; d_gene: .; v_gene: TRBV3-1/TRBV3-2; abundance: .; j_gene: TRBJ1-6
CDR3nt: TGTGCCAGCAGCCAATATTATCTGAGCTCTGGAAACACCATATATTTT; CDR3aa: CASSQYYLSSGNTIYF; d_gene: .; v_gene: TRBV14; abundance: .; j_gene: TRBJ1-3
CDR3nt: TGCGCCAGCAGCTTGGACGCCAGTGGCTACACCTTC; CDR3aa: CASSLDASGYTF; d_gene: .; v_gene: TRBV5-1; abundance: medium-sized; j_gene: TRBJ1-2
CDR3nt: TGTGCCAGCAGCTTTTTGGGGGGCTCTGGAAACACCATATATTTT; CDR3aa: CASSFLGGSGNTIYF; d_gene: .; v_gene: TRBV7-9; abundance: few; j_gene: TRBJ1-3
CDR3nt: TGTGCCAGCAGTCGACAGGTCCAAGGGGCCCAGTACTTC; CDR3aa: CASSRQVQGAQYF; d_gene: .; v_gene: TRBV2; abundance: .; j_gene: TRBJ2-5
CDR3nt: TGTGCCAGCAGCCCAGCTGGCGACTTTAATGAGCAGTTCTTC; CDR3aa: CASSPAGDFNEQFF; d_gene: .; v_gene: TRBV7-2; abundance: .; j_gene: TRBJ2-1
CDR3nt: TGTGCCAGCAGTCTCAGGCGAACTAACTATGGCTACACCTTC; CDR3aa: CASSLRRTNYGYTF; d_gene: .; v_gene: TRBV6-5; abundance: few; j_gene: TRBJ1-2
CDR3nt: TGCAGCGTTGACTTAGGGCGGGGGGGCAGCACAGATACGCAGTATTTT; CDR3aa: CSVDLGRGGSTDTQYF; d_gene: TRBD2; v_gene: TRBV29-1; abundance: .; j_gene: TRBJ2-3
CDR3nt: TGTGCCAGCAGTGGACGGGGGGCAAACACCGGGGAGCTGTTTTTT; CDR3aa: CASSGRGANTGELFF; d_gene: .; v_gene: TRBV2; abundance: few; j_gene: TRBJ2-2
CDR3nt: TGTGCCAGCAGCCAAGCTCCGAACACTGAAGCTTTCTTT; CDR3aa: CASSQAPNTEAFF; d_gene: .; v_gene: TRBV4-2; abundance: few; j_gene: TRBJ1-1
CDR3nt: TGTGCCAGCAGCCAAGGACCGGGGACAGGGAGGGATTCACCCCTCCACTTT; CDR3aa: CASSQGPGTGRDSPLHF; d_gene: TRBD1; v_gene: TRBV4-2; abundance: .; j_gene: TRBJ1-6
CDR3nt: TGTGCCAGCAGCTTGGTAGGCAGGGGAGGGGAGACCCAGTACTTC; CDR3aa: CASSLVGRGGETQYF; d_gene: .; v_gene: TRBV5-6; abundance: .; j_gene: TRBJ2-5
CDR3nt: TGCGCCAGCAGCTTGGTACAGCCCCAAGAGACCCAGTACTTC; CDR3aa: CASSLVQPQETQYF; d_gene: .; v_gene: TRBV5-1; abundance: .; j_gene: TRBJ2-5
CDR3nt: TGCGCCAGCAGCTATCTCTCAGGGAACACCGGGGAGCTGTTTTTT; CDR3aa: CASSYLSGNTGELFF; d_gene: .; v_gene: TRBV5-1; abundance: .; j_gene: TRBJ2-2
CDR3nt: TGTGCCAGCAGTTTATTTAGGGGCGGCAACGAGCAGTACTTC; CDR3aa: CASSLFRGGNEQYF; d_gene: .; v_gene: TRBV28; abundance: few; j_gene: TRBJ2-7
CDR3nt: TGCGCCAGCAGCCAAGAAAGACAGGCCGGGGAGCTGTTTTTT; CDR3aa: CASSQERQAGELFF; d_gene: .; v_gene: TRBV4-1; abundance: .; j_gene: TRBJ2-2
CDR3nt: TGTGCCAGCAGTTACACAGGGGGCATCACAGATACGCAGTATTTT; CDR3aa: CASSYTGGITDTQYF; d_gene: TRBD1; v_gene: TRBV6-5; abundance: .; j_gene: TRBJ2-3
CDR3nt: TGCGCCAGCAGCCAACCGCCGGGACAGACCCAAGAGACCCAGTACTTC; CDR3aa: CASSQPPGQTQETQYF; d_gene: TRBD1; v_gene: TRBV5-1; abundance: .; j_gene: TRBJ2-5
CDR3nt: TGTGCCAGCAGCCAGGTCGGACAGAGCTCTGGAAACACCATATATTTT; CDR3aa: CASSQVGQSSGNTIYF; d_gene: .; v_gene: TRBV3-1/TRBV3-2; abundance: .; j_gene: TRBJ1-3
CDR3nt: TGTGCCAGTACCCGGGACAGAAATTCACCCCTCCACTTT; CDR3aa: CASTRDRNSPLHF; d_gene: TRBD1; v_gene: TRBV6-5; abundance: few; j_gene: TRBJ1-6
CDR3nt: TGCAGCGTTGATCCATCCGACTGGGTCTATGGCTACACCTTC; CDR3aa: CSVDPSDWVYGYTF; d_gene: .; v_gene: TRBV29-1; abundance: .; j_gene: TRBJ1-2
CDR3nt: TGTGCCAGTAGTACTAGCGGGGGGGATCCTGGGCAGTTCTTC; CDR3aa: CASSTSGGDPGQFF; d_gene: TRBD2; v_gene: TRBV19; abundance: .; j_gene: TRBJ2-1
CDR3nt: TGCAGCGTTGGTCAGGGGGGAACGTACCAAGAGACCCAGTACTTC; CDR3aa: CSVGQGGTYQETQYF; d_gene: .; v_gene: TRBV29-1; abundance: medium-sized; j_gene: TRBJ2-5
CDR3nt: TGTGCCAGCTCGCCAGGGGGCAAGATTGTCGAAGCTTTCTTT; CDR3aa: CASSPGGKIVEAFF; d_gene: TRBD1; v_gene: TRBV18; abundance: .; j_gene: TRBJ1-1
CDR3nt: TGTGCCAGCAGCCGAGGACTAGCGGGAGTTCTCGGGGAGCTGTTTTTT; CDR3aa: CASSRGLAGVLGELFF; d_gene: TRBD2; v_gene: TRBV14; abundance: once; j_gene: TRBJ2-2
CDR3nt: TGTGCCAGCAGTTTATCAGGGGGCTGGGGAGACTATGGCTACACCTTC; CDR3aa: CASSLSGGWGDYGYTF; d_gene: TRBD1; v_gene: TRBV27; abundance: .; j_gene: TRBJ1-2
CDR3nt: TGTGCCAGTAACAGGGGGCCTAATGAAAAACTGTTTTTT; CDR3aa: CASNRGPNEKLFF; d_gene: TRBD1; v_gene: TRBV25-1; abundance: .; j_gene: TRBJ1-4
CDR3nt: TGTGCCAGCAGCCCTCAGGGGAACTGGGTTGAAGCTTTCTTT; CDR3aa: CASSPQGNWVEAFF; d_gene: .; v_gene: TRBV7-2; abundance: .; j_gene: TRBJ1-1
CDR3nt: TGTGCCAGCAGCCGTTACCTCAGGGCCTCGGGGGGGAACACTGAAGCTTTCTTT; CDR3aa: CASSRYLRASGGNTEAFF; d_gene: .; v_gene: TRBV14; abundance: .; j_gene: TRBJ1-1
CDR3nt: TGTGCCAGCAGCTCCGGGACAGGGGGCAGGCAGCCCCAGCATTTT; CDR3aa: CASSSGTGGRQPQHF; d_gene: TRBD1; v_gene: TRBV28; abundance: few; j_gene: TRBJ1-5
CDR3nt: TGTGCCAGCAGCCGCCTGGCGGGAAGCACAGATACGCAGTATTTT; CDR3aa: CASSRLAGSTDTQYF; d_gene: .; v_gene: TRBV7-2; abundance: .; j_gene: TRBJ2-3
CDR3nt: TGTGCCAGCAGCCAAGCGTCGACTAGCGGGATGAACACCGGGGAGCTGTTTTTT; CDR3aa: CASSQASTSGMNTGELFF; d_gene: TRBD2; v_gene: TRBV4-2; abundance: few; j_gene: TRBJ2-2
CDR3nt: TGTGCCACCAGCAGACCAAACGGCGGGGGAAGCACAGATACGCAGTATTTT; CDR3aa: CATSRPNGGGSTDTQYF; d_gene: TRBD2; v_gene: TRBV15; abundance: .; j_gene: TRBJ2-3
CDR3nt: TGTGCCAGTAGCCCTCTCACAATGACCGGCGGTTCTGGGGCCAACGTCCTGACTTTC; CDR3aa: CASSPLTMTGGSGANVLTF; d_gene: .; v_gene: TRBV19; abundance: .; j_gene: TRBJ2-6
CDR3nt: TGTGCCAGCAGCCCCGCCGGGACAGAAAGCACAGATACGCAGTATTTT; CDR3aa: CASSPAGTESTDTQYF; d_gene: TRBD1; v_gene: TRBV11-1; abundance: .; j_gene: TRBJ2-3
CDR3nt: TGTGCCAGCAGCTTTAGGTTCGGGGAATGGGGCTACACCTTC; CDR3aa: CASSFRFGEWGYTF; d_gene: .; v_gene: TRBV7-8; abundance: .; j_gene: TRBJ1-2
CDR3nt: TGTGCCAGCAGCCCGCAGCGGGAGGAGTACAATGAGCAGTTCTTC; CDR3aa: CASSPQREEYNEQFF; d_gene: TRBD2; v_gene: TRBV7-2; abundance: once; j_gene: TRBJ2-1
CDR3nt: TGCAGCGGGAACAGGGATAACTATGGCTACACCTTC; CDR3aa: CSGNRDNYGYTF; d_gene: .; v_gene: TRBV29-1; abundance: .; j_gene: TRBJ1-2
CDR3nt: TGCGCCAGCAGCTTGATAGTCGCAGATACGCAGTATTTT; CDR3aa: CASSLIVADTQYF; d_gene: .; v_gene: TRBV5-1; abundance: .; j_gene: TRBJ2-3
CDR3nt: TGTGCCAGCAGTTACGAGGGAAACACCATATATTTT; CDR3aa: CASSYEGNTIYF; d_gene: .; v_gene: TRBV6-5; abundance: few; j_gene: TRBJ1-3
CDR3nt: TGCGCCAGCAGCCAAGAGGCCCAAGCAACTAATGAAAAACTGTTTTTT; CDR3aa: CASSQEAQATNEKLFF; d_gene: .; v_gene: TRBV4-1; abundance: .; j_gene: TRBJ1-4
CDR3nt: TGTGCCAGCAGCACTGGGAGGACAGGGCCAGCCACTGAAGCTTTCTTT; CDR3aa: CASSTGRTGPATEAFF; d_gene: TRBD1; v_gene: TRBV7-9; abundance: .; j_gene: TRBJ1-1
CDR3nt: TGTGCCAGTAGTATATTCGGACAGGGGCCAGATACGCAGTATTTT; CDR3aa: CASSIFGQGPDTQYF; d_gene: TRBD1; v_gene: TRBV19; abundance: .; j_gene: TRBJ2-3